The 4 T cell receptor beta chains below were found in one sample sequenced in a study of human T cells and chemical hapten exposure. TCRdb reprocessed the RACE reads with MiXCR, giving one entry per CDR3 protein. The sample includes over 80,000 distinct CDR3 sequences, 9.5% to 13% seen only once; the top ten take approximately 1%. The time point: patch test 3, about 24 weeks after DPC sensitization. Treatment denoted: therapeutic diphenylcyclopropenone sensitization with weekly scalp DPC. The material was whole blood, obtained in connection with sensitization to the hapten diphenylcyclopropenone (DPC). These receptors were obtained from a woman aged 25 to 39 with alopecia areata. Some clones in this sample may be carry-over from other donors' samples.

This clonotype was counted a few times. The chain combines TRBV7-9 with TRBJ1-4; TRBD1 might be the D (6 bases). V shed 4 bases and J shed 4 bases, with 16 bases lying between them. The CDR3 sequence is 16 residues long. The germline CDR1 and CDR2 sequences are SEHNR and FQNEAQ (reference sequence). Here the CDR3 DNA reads TGTGCCAGCAGCTCCCATGACAGGACAGTTAATGAAAAACTGTTTTTT. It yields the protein CASSSHDRTVNEKLFF.

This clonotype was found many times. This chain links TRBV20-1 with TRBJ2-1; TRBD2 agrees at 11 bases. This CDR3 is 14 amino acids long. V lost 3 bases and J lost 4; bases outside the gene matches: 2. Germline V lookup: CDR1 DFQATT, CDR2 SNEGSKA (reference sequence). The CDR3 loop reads CSASGTSGYNEQFF. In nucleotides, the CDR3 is TGCAGTGCTAGCGGGACTAGCGGTTACAATGAGCAGTTCTTC.

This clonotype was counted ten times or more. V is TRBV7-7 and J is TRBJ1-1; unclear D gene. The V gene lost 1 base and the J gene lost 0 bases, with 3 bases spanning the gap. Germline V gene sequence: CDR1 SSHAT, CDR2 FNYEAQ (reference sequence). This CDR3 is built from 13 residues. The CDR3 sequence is CASSLGMNTEAFF. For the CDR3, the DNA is TGTGCCAGCAGCTTAGGAATGAACACTGAAGCTTTCTTT.

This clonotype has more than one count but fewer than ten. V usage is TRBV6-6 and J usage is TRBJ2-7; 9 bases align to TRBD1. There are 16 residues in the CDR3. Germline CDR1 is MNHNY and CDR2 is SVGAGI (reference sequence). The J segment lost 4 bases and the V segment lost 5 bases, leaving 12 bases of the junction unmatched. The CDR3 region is CASSTGTGSGYYEQYF. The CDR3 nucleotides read TGTGCCAGCAGTACCGGGACAGGGTCCGGATATTACGAGCAGTACTTC.